This entry lists 25 T cell receptor beta chains sequenced from one sample in a study of response to subunit inactivated influenza vaccine. One entry per CDR3 protein, called by TCRdb with MiXCR from the RT-PCR reads. The profile shows roughly 790,000 distinct CDR3 sequences, about 20% of them singletons. Sequences were derived from PBMCs from blood, sampled 5 days after vaccination. The receptors originated from a man between 45 and 60 years old who received an inactivated influenza vaccine.

In this sample, this clonotype turned up a few times. The V call is TRBV19, the J call TRBJ2-7; 8 nucleotides align to TRBD1. The CDR3 consists of 12 residues. The V gene's germline CDR1 is LNHDA and CDR2 SQIVND (reference sequence). Trimming removed 8 bases from V and 5 bases from J; junction bases left unmatched: 5. CDR3 region: CASGQGRDEQYF. CDR3 bases: TGTGCCAGTGGACAGGGAAGGGACGAGCAGTACTTC. Full variable domain (outside the CDR3, taken from reference TRBV19 and TRBJ2-7): DGGITQSPKYLFRKEGQNVTLSCEQNLNHDAMYWYRQDPGQGLRLIYYSQIVNDFQKGDIAEGYSVSREKKESFPLTVTSAQKNPTAFYLCASGQGRDEQYFGPGTRLTVT.

The chain has TRBV12-3 or TRBV12-4 and TRBJ2-7; D not certain. V gave up 2 bases and J gave up 3 bases, with 8 bases separating them. The CDR3 covers 13 residues. This chain's CDR3 is CASSLNRRYEQYF. The CDR3 bases are TGTGCCAGCAGTTTAAACAGACGCTACGAGCAGTACTTC.

This clonotype has more than one count but fewer than ten. The chain combines TRBV15 with TRBJ2-1, with 9 bases that match TRBD1. Germline trimming cut 4 bases from V and 6 bases from J; bases unmatched to any gene: 7. The length of the CDR3 is 15 residues. The V gene's germline CDR1 is LNHNV and CDR2 YYDKDF (reference sequence). The CDR3 DNA reads as TGTGCCACCAGCACTGGACAGGGGCGGAGCAATGAGCAGTTCTTC. Its translation is CATSTGQGRSNEQFF.

This clonotype was counted only a few times. This chain joins TRBV5-1 and TRBJ2-3, with 9 bases that match TRBD2. Germline CDR1 and CDR2: SGHRS and YFSETQ. The CDR3 has 17 amino acids. The ends lost 2 bases at V and 2 bases at J; junction bases unmatched: 9. The CDR3 nucleotides read TGCGCCAGCAGCTTCCCCAAGACTAGCGGAGTCACAGATACGCAGTATTTT. Protein product: CASSFPKTSGVTDTQYF.

V is TRBV27 and J is TRBJ2-3; D is unresolved. Trimming left V 8 bases short and J 6 bases short, with 12 bases between. From germline, CDR1 is MNHEY and CDR2 SMNVEV (reference sequence). CDR3 length equals 12 residues. For the CDR3, the DNA is TGTGCCAGCTCCCGGGTTGGCGATACGCAGTATTTT. Protein: CASSRVGDTQYF.

By sample share, this clonotype is large. This rearrangement joins TRBV20-1 to TRBJ2-1; 8 nucleotides agree with TRBD2. The CDR3 length is 14 residues. The V and J ends lost 5 bases and 3 bases, in that order; junction bases with no gene match: 6. From germline, CDR1 is DFQATT and CDR2 SNEGSKA (reference sequence). The DNA for the CDR3 is TGCAGTGCTGTACCGGGACTAGACTACAATGAGCAGTTCTTC. This encodes CSAVPGLDYNEQFF.

This clonotype was seen a handful of times. The chain couples TRBV6-2 or TRBV6-3 to TRBJ2-7; perhaps TRBD1 as D (6 bases). This CDR3 is built from 13 residues. The germline gives CDR1 MNHEY, CDR2 SVGEGT. Trimming removed 8 bases from V and 3 bases from J, with 14 bases in between. CDR3 residues: CASVSDSYYEQYF. The DNA for the CDR3 is TGTGCCAGCGTCTCGGACAGCTACTACGAGCAGTACTTC.

The sample holds a few counts of this clonotype. The V and J genes are TRBV19 and TRBJ1-2, with D unclear. The CDR3 runs to 14 residues. Germline loops: CDR1 LNHDA, CDR2 SQIVND (reference sequence). Trimming left V 6 bases short and J 2 bases short, with 13 bases between. The CDR3 nucleotides read TGTGCCAGTAGGAACAGTGGCCGCAACTATGGCTACACCTTC. It specifies CASRNSGRNYGYTF.

This chain joins TRBV5-1 and TRBJ2-1; the match to TRBD2 covers 12 bases. After removal of 3 bases from V and 8 bases from J, the junction contained 6 bases not matched to a gene. The CDR3 contains 15 residues. CDR1 is SGHRS, CDR2 YFSETQ, per germline. The CDR3 spells CASSSLAGGRYEQFF. The DNA for the CDR3 is TGCGCCAGCAGCTCTCTAGCGGGAGGGCGTTATGAGCAGTTCTTC.

This clonotype was picked up a small number of times. This chain's CDR3 is CASSESGIHEQFF. The CDR3 DNA reads TGTGCCAGCAGTGAATCGGGTATTCATGAGCAGTTCTTC. The chain has TRBV2 and TRBJ2-1; D unresolved. The CDR3 extends over 13 amino acids. The V end was cut by 2 bases, the J end by 8 bases, with 10 bases between. The germline gives CDR1 SNHLY, CDR2 FYNNEI.

This clonotype appeared a few times. The chain links TRBV6-1 to TRBJ2-3; possible D gene TRBD1, 5 bases. The germline V gene encodes CDR1 MNHNS and CDR2 SASEGT. Trimming stripped 2 bases from V and 7 bases from J, with 22 bases between. This CDR3 is 17 amino acids long. As DNA, the CDR3 is TGTGCCAGCAGTGAAATTTTAGTAGGGGCCCCTCGCTATACGCAGTATTTT. This encodes CASSEILVGAPRYTQYF.

This clonotype came up a few times. In DNA, the CDR3 is TGCGCCAGCAGCCAAGATCTTAAGGGCGAAGCTTTCTTT. Protein product: CASSQDLKGEAFF. The gene calls are TRBV4-3 and TRBJ1-1; D remains ambiguous. The CDR3 covers 13 residues. V lost 0 bases to trimming and J lost 8 bases, with 10 bases between them. CDR1 is LGHNA, CDR2 YSLEER, per germline.

J is TRBJ1-1 and V is TRBV5-1, with 7 bases that match TRBD1. Germline-derived CDR1 and CDR2 are SGHRS and YFSETQ. The CDR3 spans 14 residues. Trimming removed 4 bases from V and 6 bases from J; junction bases left unmatched: 9. CDR3 protein: CASSLLTGSAEAFF. CDR3 in DNA: TGCGCCAGCAGCCTCCTGACAGGGAGCGCTGAAGCTTTCTTT.

This clonotype was counted only a few times. The CDR3 loop reads CSVDSGTDYEQYF. CDR3 DNA: TGCAGCGTTGATAGCGGGACAGACTACGAGCAGTACTTC. V and J are TRBV29-1 and TRBJ2-7; a possible D gene is TRBD2 (8 bases). CDR3 length: 13 residues. Germline CDR1 reads SQVTM; CDR2 reads ANQGSEA. Trimming left V 3 bases short and J 3 bases short, with 12 bases between.

The chain carries TRBV6-2 or TRBV6-3 and TRBJ2-7; no firm D call. The V gene's germline CDR1 is MNHEY and CDR2 SVGEGT. The V end was cut by 1 base, the J end by 6 bases, with 13 bases between. The CDR3 is 14 residues long. The CDR3 coding sequence is TGTGCCAGCAGTTACTGGGATTCCGCATCCGAGCAGTACTTC. Translated, it gives CASSYWDSASEQYF.

This clonotype was seen ten or more times. The J gene is TRBJ2-2, the V gene TRBV20-1; tentative D call: TRBD1 (6 bases). The CDR3 contains 16 residues. Trimming left V 1 base short and J 6 bases short, with 18 bases between. Looked up from germline, CDR1 is DFQATT and CDR2 is SNEGSKA (reference sequence). CDR3 amino acids: CSARAQLGGRPGELFF. The CDR3 DNA reads TGCAGTGCTAGAGCTCAACTAGGGGGTCGACCCGGGGAGCTGTTTTTT.

The chain joins TRBV19 to TRBJ1-1; D uncertain. This CDR3 is 16 amino acids long. Germline CDR1 reads LNHDA; CDR2 reads SQIVND (reference sequence). Trimming removed 0 bases from V and 0 bases from J, with 11 bases in between. The CDR3 protein is CASSIDSWAVNTEAFF. DNA for the CDR3: TGTGCCAGTAGTATAGATTCTTGGGCAGTGAACACTGAAGCTTTCTTT.

The chain links TRBV11-3 to TRBJ2-7; 11 bases are a match to TRBD1. Germline lookup yields CDR1 SGHNT and CDR2 YENEEA. Trimming at V came to 5 bases and at J to 6 bases, leaving 9 bases not matched to a gene. The CDR3 is 15 residues long. The CDR3: CASSRGGTGGGEQYF. The CDR3 DNA reads as TGTGCCAGCAGCCGAGGTGGGACAGGGGGTGGCGAGCAGTACTTC. Looking up the rest from reference TRBV11-3 and TRBJ2-7 gives the full variable domain: EAGVVQSPRYKIIEKKQPVAFWCNPISGHNTLYWYLQNLGQGPELLIRYENEEAVDDSQLPKDRFSAERLKGVDSTLKIQPAELGDSAVYLCASSRGGTGGGEQYFGPGTRLTVT.

This clonotype has only a few counts. The J gene is TRBJ2-1, the V gene TRBV20-1; 7 bases fit TRBD2. In germline, CDR1 is DFQATT, CDR2 SNEGSKA (reference sequence). The CDR3 covers 15 residues. J gave up 8 bases and V 6 bases, and 16 bases lay outside the gene matches. CDR3 DNA: TGCAGTGCCCCCGGGGCTAGCGGTCCCCTGGATGAGCAGTTCTTC. Its translation: CSAPGASGPLDEQFF.

This sequence joins TRBV20-1 and TRBJ1-2; the D is unclear. Trimming removed 5 bases at V and 1 base at J, with 11 bases between. Germline V gene sequence: CDR1 DFQATT, CDR2 SNEGSKA (reference sequence). The CDR3 is made up of 13 amino acids. The CDR3 DNA is TGCAGTGCTCTAGATCAGGTTAACTATGGCTACACCTTC. This encodes CSALDQVNYGYTF.

This clonotype was recorded a few times. V gene TRBV10-3 combines with J gene TRBJ2-5; the match to TRBD1 covers 7 bases. The CDR3 covers 13 residues. Germline lookup yields CDR1 ENHRY and CDR2 SYGVKD. V lost 10 bases and J lost 2; bases outside the gene matches: 7. The CDR3 DNA sequence: TGTGCCAGCCGACCGACAGGGCAAGAGACCCAGTACTTC. This sequence encodes CASRPTGQETQYF.

This clonotype was seen repeatedly, ten times or more. This chain connects TRBV12-3 or TRBV12-4 to TRBJ2-1; D is possibly TRBD2 (6 bases). The CDR3 is 13 amino acids. V lost 3 bases to trimming and J lost 12 bases, with 15 bases between them. The CDR3, as DNA: TGTGCCAGCAGTTTGGGACTGGATCAACGGCAGTTCTTC. Amino acid sequence: CASSLGLDQRQFF.

V and J are TRBV5-1 and TRBJ2-7; D is ambiguous. Germline-derived CDR1 and CDR2 are SGHRS and YFSETQ. V lost 2 bases and J 4 bases, leaving 10 bases between the germline ends. This CDR3 has 13 amino acids. The CDR3 DNA reads as TGCGCCAGCAGCTTTGGGCCGCGGTACGAGCAGTACTTC. Its translation is CASSFGPRYEQYF.

V is TRBV7-8 and J is TRBJ2-1, with D hard to call. Per the germline V gene, CDR1 is SGHVS and CDR2 is FQNEAQ. The CDR3 totals 16 residues. The ends were cut back, 5 bases at V and 2 bases at J, with 16 bases in the middle. This chain's CDR3 is CASSPKRGVAYNEQFF. CDR3 nucleotide sequence: TGTGCCAGCAGCCCCAAGCGAGGAGTTGCCTACAATGAGCAGTTCTTC.

This clonotype was detected only a few times. The chain employs TRBV5-1 and TRBJ1-5, with D possibly being TRBD1 (6 bases). V was shortened by 0 bases and J by 0 bases, with 7 bases between the two germline ends. CDR3 length: 15 amino acids. The V gene's germline CDR1 is SGHRS and CDR2 YFSETQ. In nucleotides, the CDR3 is TGCGCCAGCAGCTTGGAAGGGGGTAGCAATCAGCCCCAGCATTTT. This codes for CASSLEGGSNQPQHF.